These 22 T cell receptor gamma chains were all obtained from the same sample, sequenced in a study of γδ T cells in repeated Plasmodium falciparum infection. TCRdb repeated clone calling on the multiplex PCR reads with CATT. Altogether 20,000 to 30,000 gamma-chain clones are present, 3% being singletons, with the ten largest covering approximately 33%. Flow sorting of PBMC yielded separate Vgamma9/Vdelta2+ and Vdelta2-negative gammadelta T cell populations for bulk repertoire analysis. Sequencing was carried out using gamma-delta T cells from blood. The receptors derive from a pool of human donors (malaria-infected and uninfected, not separated).

This clone was observed at least ten times. A single base is all that separates this from a far larger clone, so a read error is likely. This chain links TRGV8 with TRGJ1 or TRGJ2. The CDR3 has 9 amino acids. CDR1 and CDR2 (germline): VENAVY, YDSYNSRV. After removal of 4 bases from V and 11 bases from J, the junction contained 2 bases not matched to a gene. The CDR3 reads CATWDEKLF. DNA of the CDR3: TGTGCCACCTGGGACGAGAAACTCTTT.

This clone came up a few times. A far larger clone differs by one base, so this is likely a read error. Within the sample, other DNA sequences also encode this same CDR3. This rearrangement joins TRGV9 to TRGJ1 or TRGJ2. The J gene, absent from TCRdb, was called here by matching the DNA to germline. The CDR3 sequence is 14 residues long. Germline lookup yields CDR1 GITISATS and CDR2 ISYDGTV (reference sequence). The CDR3 nucleotides are TGTGCCCTGTGGGAGGTATCTCCTCGGCGAAAGAAACTCTTT. Translating gives CALWEVSPRRKKLF.

This clone was seen more than once but under ten times. The translation of this DNA and the TCRdb protein of a much larger clone differ at residue 5, probably owing to a read error; the protein shown here is translated from the DNA. The J gene is TRGJP, the V gene TRGV9. Here the J gene was assigned by germline matching of the DNA, as TCRdb has none. Germline V gene lookup returns CDR1 GITISATS and CDR2 ISYDGTV (reference sequence). V was pared by 5 bases and J by 7 bases, with 11 bases of the junction left unmatched. The CDR3 contains 17 residues. In DNA, the CDR3 is TGTGCCTTGTGGGGGGCAACCTTGGAGTTGGGCAAAAAAATCAAGGTATTT. Its translation: CALWGATLELGKKIKVF.

This clone was counted a few times. The TCRdb record carries a much larger clone's protein, which differs from this DNA's translation at residue 11; a read error is the likely cause, and the protein listed here is the DNA translation. The chain carries TRGV9 and TRGJP. The J gene is absent in TCRdb and was assigned here via DNA matching to germline. The germline CDR1 and CDR2 sequences are GITISATS and ISYDGTV (reference sequence). CDR3 length: 17 residues. CDR3 amino acids: CALWEVHKELDKKIKVF. DNA for the CDR3: TGTGCCTTGTGGGAGGTGCATAAAGAGTTGGACAAAAAAATCAAGGTATTT.

This clone was observed many times. The rearrangement uses TRGV5 and TRGJP1. The J gene, missing from TCRdb, was assigned here through DNA to germline matching. The CDR3 sequence is 13 residues long. V lost 1 base to trimming and J lost 10 bases; unmatched junction nucleotides: 6. Germline V gene sequence: CDR1 VINAFY, CDR2 YDVSNSKD. CDR3 DNA: TGTGCCACCTGGGACAGCCCTAATTGGTTCAAGATATTT. It yields the protein CATWDSPNWFKIF.

By share, this clone ranks as medium-sized. The chain combines TRGV9 with TRGJ1 or TRGJ2. Germline V gene lookup returns CDR1 GITISATS and CDR2 ISYDGTV (reference sequence). The J segment lost 5 bases and the V segment lost 4 bases, leaving 14 bases of the junction unmatched. The CDR3 length is 15 residues. In nucleotides, the CDR3 is TGTGCCTTGTGGGACCGATCTAGGGGGGATTATAAGAAACTCTTT. As protein: CALWDRSRGDYKKLF.

This clone was seen at least ten times. With a far larger clone one base away, a read error is the likely cause. Other DNA sequences in this specimen translate into the identical CDR3. The chain links TRGV9 to TRGJP. CDR1 is GITISATS and CDR2 is ISYDGTV in the germline V gene (reference sequence). The CDR3 has 18 amino acids. The CDR3 sequence: CALWEVHPQELGKKIKVF. The CDR3 nucleotides read TGTGCCTTGTGGGAGGTTCATCCTCAAGAGCTGGGCAAAAAAATCAAGGTATTT.

Remarks on this clone: The protein that TCRdb holds for this DNA derives from a much larger clone and differs from the translated DNA at residue 8, which likely indicates a read error; the protein shown here is translated from the DNA. V usage is TRGV3 and J usage is TRGJ1 or TRGJ2. No J gene is reported in TCRdb; it was inferred here by comparing the DNA with germline. The CDR3 extends over 14 amino acids. J was trimmed by 3 bases and V by 1 base; bases with no gene match: 6. The V gene's germline CDR1 is VTNTFY and CDR2 YDVSTARD (reference sequence). The CDR3 loop reads CATWDRHCYYKKLF. In nucleotides, the CDR3 is TGTGCCACCTGGGACAGACACTGTTATTATAAGAAACTCTTT.

This clone was observed at least ten times. The TCRdb protein, from a much larger clone, departs from this DNA's translation at residue 4, likely by read error; the protein shown derives from the DNA. The chain carries TRGV9 and TRGJ1 or TRGJ2. The J gene, left out of TCRdb, was set here by checking the DNA against germline. The CDR3 extends over 12 amino acids. In germline, CDR1 is GITISATS, CDR2 ISYDGTV (reference sequence). With V trimmed by 9 bases and J by 0 bases, 5 bases remained unmatched. This CDR3 is CALNPNYYKKLF. DNA of the CDR3: TGTGCCTTGAACCCGAATTATTATAAGAAACTCTTT.

This clone has a count of ten or more. A far larger clone is only one base removed, so a read error is likely. Other DNA variants within this sample encode the same CDR3. The chain couples TRGV9 to TRGJ1 or TRGJ2. The V gene's germline CDR1 is GITISATS and CDR2 ISYDGTV (reference sequence). This CDR3 spans 12 amino acids. The CDR3 region is CALWEPGDKKLF. The CDR3 bases are TGTGCCTTGTGGGAGCCGGGGGATAAGAAGCTCTTT.

This clone was counted between two and nine times. It is likely a read error: a sequence one base away is far more abundant. The sample contains more than one DNA sequence encoding this CDR3. CDR3 in amino acids: CATWVATYYKKLF. For the CDR3, the DNA is TGTGCCACCTGGGTCGCCACTTATTATAAGAAGCTCTTT. The V gene call reads TRGV4; no J gene was called. From germline, CDR1 is EGSTGY and CDR2 YDSYTSSV. The CDR3 is made up of 13 amino acids.

Regarding this clone: Given a far larger clone just one base away, this is likely a sequencing read error. Other nucleotide sequences from this sample produce the same CDR3. This chain uses TRGV9 with TRGJ1 or TRGJ2. Since TCRdb gives no J gene, matching the DNA to germline was used here to assign it. There are 22 residues in the CDR3. Germline V gene sequence: CDR1 GITISATS, CDR2 ISYDGTV (reference sequence). As DNA, the CDR3 is TGCGCCTTGTGGGAGGTGCCCCCACGACGCCCTAGAAAGAAGGTCTCTTATTATAAGAAACTCTTT. This codes for CALWEVPPRRPRKKVSYYKKLF.

This clone occurred a few times. It is likely a read error: a sequence one base away is far more abundant. The chain has TRGV8 and TRGJ1 or TRGJ2. Assignment of the J gene here rests on matching the DNA to germline, because TCRdb gives none. The CDR3 covers 17 residues. Germline CDR1 reads VENAVY; CDR2 reads YDSYNSRV. The CDR3 DNA is TGCGCCACCTGGGATAGGGTCTGCGCGATGGGGGGATATAAGAAACTCTTT. Amino acid sequence: CATWDRVCAMGGYKKLF.

This clone was found a few times. With a far larger clone one base away, a read error is the likely cause. The same CDR3 arises from other DNA sequences in this sample as well. The chain is built from TRGV9 and TRGJ1 or TRGJ2. TCRdb lists no J gene, so it was determined here by aligning the DNA to germline. CDR1 is GITISATS, CDR2 ISYDGTV, per germline (reference sequence). The CDR3 covers 15 residues. This chain's CDR3 is CALWELDPFCYKKLF. CDR3 nucleotides: TGTGCCTTATGGGAGCTCGACCCTTTTTGTTATAAGAAACTCTTT.

Regarding this clone: This DNA's translation and the protein TCRdb lists, from a much larger clone, do not match at residue 3, likely due to a read error; the protein shown is translated from the DNA. The chain couples TRGV8 to TRGJP2. The J gene, not given by TCRdb, was assigned here from a germline match of the nucleotide sequence. This CDR3 is built from 14 residues. The germline CDR1 and CDR2 sequences are VENAVY and YDSYNSRV. CDR3 loop: CAAWGWSSDWIKTF. The CDR3 bases are TGTGCCGCCTGGGGCTGGAGTAGTGATTGGATCAAGACGTTT.

With regard to this clone: The TCRdb protein, from a much larger clone, departs from this DNA's translation at residue 5, likely by read error; the protein shown derives from the DNA. V usage is TRGV2 and J usage is TRGJ1 or TRGJ2. As TCRdb names no J gene, one was assigned here on the basis of a DNA match to germline. V dropped 5 bases and J dropped 2; count of bases not matched to a gene: 6. The length of the CDR3 is 13 residues. The V gene's germline CDR1 is EGSNGY and CDR2 YDSYNSKV. The DNA for the CDR3 is TGTGCCACCTGGGGCGCCTATTATTATAAGAAACTCTTT. It codes for CATWGAYYYKKLF.

This clone was observed many times. With a far larger clone one base away, a read error is the likely cause. The sample carries other DNA sequences with the same CDR3. J is TRGJ1 or TRGJ2 and V is TRGV2. Germline V gene data show CDR1 as EGSNGY and CDR2 as YDSYNSKV. There are 13 residues in the CDR3. The DNA of the CDR3 is TGCGCCACCTGGGACGGGAATTATTATAAGAAACTCTTT. Its protein product is CATWDGNYYKKLF.

This clone was counted only a few times. A read error is likely here: a far larger clone is one base away. It is unclear where the CDR3 begins or ends on the DNA, so no DNA is shown, and the CDR3 is as TCRdb lists it. V gene assignment gives TRGV5, but the J gene was left uncalled. Per germline, CDR1 VINAFY and CDR2 YDVSNSKD. Termini included, the CDR3 measures 30 amino acids. CDR3 protein: CATWDSRVRNSLAVEQHLLSQVSIGRIQHF.

This clone was observed at least ten times. This DNA translates differently at residue 5 from the TCRdb protein, which is that of a much larger clone; a read error is likely, and the protein shown is the DNA's own translation. The rearrangement links TRGV9 to TRGJ1 or TRGJ2. Germline trimming cut 5 bases from V and 8 bases from J; bases unmatched to any gene: 12. Germline V gives CDR1 GITISATS, CDR2 ISYDGTV (reference sequence). The CDR3 is 13 residues long. CDR3 region: CALWGPIGNKKLF. CDR3 sequence (DNA): TGTGCCTTGTGGGGGCCTATCGGGAATAAGAAACTCTTT.

Many counts were recorded for this clone. The gene calls are TRGV5 and TRGJ1 or TRGJ2. TCRdb is silent on the J gene; assignment here came from matching the DNA to germline. Germline trimming cut 0 bases from V and 9 bases from J; bases unmatched to any gene: 8. Germline V lookup: CDR1 VINAFY, CDR2 YDVSNSKD. The CDR3 is made up of 13 amino acids. This CDR3 reads CATWDRPTSKKLF. The CDR3 DNA sequence: TGTGCCACCTGGGACAGGCCCACGAGTAAGAAACTCTTT.

This clone came up a few times. With a much larger clone just one base away, this may be a read error. The sample carries other DNA sequences with the same CDR3. This chain uses TRGV9 with TRGJP. The length of the CDR3 is 18 residues. The germline CDR1 and CDR2 sequences are GITISATS and ISYDGTV (reference sequence). The CDR3 is CALWEVPESELGKKIKVF. CDR3 DNA sequence: TGTGCCTTGTGGGAGGTGCCTGAATCTGAGTTGGGCAAAAAGATCAAGGTATTT.

This clone was seen repeatedly, ten times or more. This likely stems from a read error, as it lies one base from a far larger clone. The limits of the CDR3 on the DNA are not certain, so only TCRdb's listed CDR3 is given. The sample holds other DNA sequences that translate to the same CDR3. The V gene reported is TRGV2; the J gene is uncalled. 28 amino acids form the CDR3, both terminal residues included. From germline, CDR1 is EGSNGY and CDR2 YDSYNSKV. This CDR3 is CATWDDRNSLAVEQHLLSQVSIGRIQHF.